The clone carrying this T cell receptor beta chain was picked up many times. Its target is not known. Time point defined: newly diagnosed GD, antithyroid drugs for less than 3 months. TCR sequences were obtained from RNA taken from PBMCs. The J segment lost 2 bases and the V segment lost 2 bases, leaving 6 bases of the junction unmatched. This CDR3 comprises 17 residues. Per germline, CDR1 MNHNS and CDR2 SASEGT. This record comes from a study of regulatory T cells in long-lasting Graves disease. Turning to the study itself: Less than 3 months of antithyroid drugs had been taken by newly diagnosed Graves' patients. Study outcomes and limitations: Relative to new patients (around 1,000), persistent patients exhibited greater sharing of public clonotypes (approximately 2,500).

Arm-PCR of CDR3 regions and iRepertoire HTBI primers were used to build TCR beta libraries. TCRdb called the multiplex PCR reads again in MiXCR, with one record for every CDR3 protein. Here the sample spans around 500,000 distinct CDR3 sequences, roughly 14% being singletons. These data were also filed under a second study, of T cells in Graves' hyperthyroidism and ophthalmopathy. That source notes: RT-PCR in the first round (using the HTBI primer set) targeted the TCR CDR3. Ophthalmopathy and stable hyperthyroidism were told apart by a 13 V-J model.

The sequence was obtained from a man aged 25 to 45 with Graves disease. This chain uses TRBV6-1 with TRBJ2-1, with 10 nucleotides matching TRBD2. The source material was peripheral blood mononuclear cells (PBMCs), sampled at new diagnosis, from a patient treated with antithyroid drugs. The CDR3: CASSESGLAEPYNEQFF. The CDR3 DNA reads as TGTGCCAGCAGTGAATCCGGACTAGCGGAGCCCTACAATGAGCAGTTCTTC.